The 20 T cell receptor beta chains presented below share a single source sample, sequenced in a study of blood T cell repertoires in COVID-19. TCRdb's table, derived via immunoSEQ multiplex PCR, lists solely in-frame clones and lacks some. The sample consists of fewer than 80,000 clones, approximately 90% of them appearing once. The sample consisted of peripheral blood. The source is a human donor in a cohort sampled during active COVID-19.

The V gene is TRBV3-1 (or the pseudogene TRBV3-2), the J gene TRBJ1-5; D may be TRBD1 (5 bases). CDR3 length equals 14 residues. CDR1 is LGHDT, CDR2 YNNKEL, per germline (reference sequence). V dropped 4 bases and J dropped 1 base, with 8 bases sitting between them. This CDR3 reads CASSPGGSNQPQHF. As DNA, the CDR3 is TGTGCCAGCAGCCCGGGGGGAAGCAATCAGCCCCAGCATTTT.

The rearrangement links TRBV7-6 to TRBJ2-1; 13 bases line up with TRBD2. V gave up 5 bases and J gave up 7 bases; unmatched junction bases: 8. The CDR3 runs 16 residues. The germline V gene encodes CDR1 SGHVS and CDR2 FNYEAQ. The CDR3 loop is CASSKPGLAGFNEQFF. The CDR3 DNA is TGTGCCAGCAGCAAGCCGGGACTAGCGGGATTTAATGAGCAGTTCTTC.

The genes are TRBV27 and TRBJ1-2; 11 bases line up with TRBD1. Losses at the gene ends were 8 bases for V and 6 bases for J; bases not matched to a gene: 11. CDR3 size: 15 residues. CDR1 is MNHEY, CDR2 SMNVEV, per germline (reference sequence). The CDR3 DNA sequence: TGTGCCAGCGGAGGGGGGGACAGGGGGTTGGATGGCTACACCTTC. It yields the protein CASGGGDRGLDGYTF.

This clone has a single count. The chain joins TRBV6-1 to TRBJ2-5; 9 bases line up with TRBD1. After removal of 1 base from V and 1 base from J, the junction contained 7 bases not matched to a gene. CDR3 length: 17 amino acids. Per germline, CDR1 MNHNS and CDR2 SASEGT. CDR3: CASSEEGTGIPQETQYF. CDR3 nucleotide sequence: TGTGCCAGCAGTGAAGAGGGGACAGGGATACCCCAAGAGACCCAGTACTTC.

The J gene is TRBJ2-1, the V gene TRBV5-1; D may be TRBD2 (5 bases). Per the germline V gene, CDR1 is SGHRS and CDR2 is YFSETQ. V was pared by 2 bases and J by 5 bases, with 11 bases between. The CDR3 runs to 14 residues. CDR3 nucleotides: TGCGCCAGCAGCTTAACCCGGGGAAACAATGAGCAGTTCTTC. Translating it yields CASSLTRGNNEQFF.

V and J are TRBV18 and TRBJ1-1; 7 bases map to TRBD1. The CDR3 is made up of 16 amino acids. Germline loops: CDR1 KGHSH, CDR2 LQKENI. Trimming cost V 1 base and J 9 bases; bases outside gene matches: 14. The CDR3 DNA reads TGTGCCAGCTCACCACGAACAGGGGCGTTAGGTACTAAAGCTTTCTTT. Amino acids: CASSPRTGALGTKAFF.

CDR3 nucleotides: TGTGCCAGCAGCCCCCGACAGGGAGGTTCTGAAAAACTGTTTTTT. Translating it yields CASSPRQGGSEKLFF. The V and J genes are TRBV5-8 and TRBJ1-4; 7 bases match TRBD1. The CDR3 consists of 15 residues. CDR1 is SGHTS, CDR2 YDEGEE, per germline. J lost 7 bases, V lost 4 bases, and 10 bases had no gene match.

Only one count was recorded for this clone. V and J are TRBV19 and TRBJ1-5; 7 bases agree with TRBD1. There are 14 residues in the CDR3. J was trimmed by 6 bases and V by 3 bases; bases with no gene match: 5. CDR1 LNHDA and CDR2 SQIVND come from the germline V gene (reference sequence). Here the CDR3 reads CASSIDREGQPQHF. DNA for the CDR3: TGTGCCAGTAGTATCGACAGGGAAGGTCAGCCCCAGCATTTT.

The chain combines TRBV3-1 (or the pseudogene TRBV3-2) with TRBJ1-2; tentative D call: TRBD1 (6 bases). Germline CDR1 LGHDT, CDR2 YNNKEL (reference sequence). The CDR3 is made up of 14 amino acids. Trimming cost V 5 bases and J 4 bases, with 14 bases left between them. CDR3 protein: CASSETSGVYGYTF. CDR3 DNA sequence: TGTGCCAGCAGCGAGACTTCAGGGGTCTATGGCTACACCTTC.

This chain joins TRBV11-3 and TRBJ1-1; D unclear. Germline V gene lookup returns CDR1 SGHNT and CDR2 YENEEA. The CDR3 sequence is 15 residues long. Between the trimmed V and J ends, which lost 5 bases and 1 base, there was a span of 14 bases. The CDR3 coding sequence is TGTGCCAGCAGCGAAGGGCCCGGGAGGAACACTGAAGCTTTCTTT. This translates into CASSEGPGRNTEAFF.

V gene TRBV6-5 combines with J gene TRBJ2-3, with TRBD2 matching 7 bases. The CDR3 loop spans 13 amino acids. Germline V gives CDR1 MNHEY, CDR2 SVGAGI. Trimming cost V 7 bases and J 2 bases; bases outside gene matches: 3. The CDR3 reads CASMGTNTDTQYF. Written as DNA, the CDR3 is TGTGCCAGCATGGGGACTAACACAGATACGCAGTATTTT.

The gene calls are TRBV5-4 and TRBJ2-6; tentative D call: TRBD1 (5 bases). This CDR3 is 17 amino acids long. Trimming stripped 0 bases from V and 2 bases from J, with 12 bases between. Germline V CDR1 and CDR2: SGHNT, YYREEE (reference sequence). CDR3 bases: TGTGCCAGCAGCTTGGCCCAGGGTCTCGCTGGGGCCAACGTCCTGACTTTC. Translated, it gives CASSLAQGLAGANVLTF.

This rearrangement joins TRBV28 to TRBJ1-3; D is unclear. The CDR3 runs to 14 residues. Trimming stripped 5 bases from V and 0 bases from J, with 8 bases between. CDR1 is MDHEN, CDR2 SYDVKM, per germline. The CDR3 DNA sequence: TGTGCCAGCAGTCGGTACGTCTCTGGAAACACCATATATTTT. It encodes CASSRYVSGNTIYF.

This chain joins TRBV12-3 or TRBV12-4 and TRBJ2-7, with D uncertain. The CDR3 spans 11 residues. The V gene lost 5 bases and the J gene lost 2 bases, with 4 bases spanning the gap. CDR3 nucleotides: TGTGCCAGCAGTACAACCTACGAGCAGTACTTC. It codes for CASSTTYEQYF.

Written as DNA, the CDR3 is TGTGCTAGTGGTTCGTTTGGAGGCACTGAAGCTTTCTTT. As protein: CASGSFGGTEAFF. This sequence joins TRBV12-5 and TRBJ1-1; D not certain. V was trimmed by 4 bases and J by 4 bases, leaving 10 bases between them. Germline lookup yields CDR1 LGHNT and CDR2 FRNRAP. The CDR3 covers 13 residues.

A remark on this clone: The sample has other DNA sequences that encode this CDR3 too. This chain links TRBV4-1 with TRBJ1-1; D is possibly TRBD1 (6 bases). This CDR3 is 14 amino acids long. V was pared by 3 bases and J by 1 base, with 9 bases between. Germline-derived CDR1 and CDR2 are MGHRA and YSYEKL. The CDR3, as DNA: TGCGCCAGCAGCCACCGGACAGAGAACACTGAAGCTTTCTTT. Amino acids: CASSHRTENTEAFF.

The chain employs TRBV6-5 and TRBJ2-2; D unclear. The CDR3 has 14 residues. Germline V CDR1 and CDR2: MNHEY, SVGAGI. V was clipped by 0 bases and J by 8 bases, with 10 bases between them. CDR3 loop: CASSYSMSRGELFF. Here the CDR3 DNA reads TGTGCCAGCAGTTACTCGATGTCCAGGGGGGAGCTGTTTTTT.

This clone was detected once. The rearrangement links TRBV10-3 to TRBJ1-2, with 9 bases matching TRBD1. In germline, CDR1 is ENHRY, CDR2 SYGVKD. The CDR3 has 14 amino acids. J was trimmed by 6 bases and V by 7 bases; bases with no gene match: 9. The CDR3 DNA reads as TGTGCCATCAACCGGGACAGGGAAACGGATGGCTACACCTTC. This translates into CAINRDRETDGYTF.

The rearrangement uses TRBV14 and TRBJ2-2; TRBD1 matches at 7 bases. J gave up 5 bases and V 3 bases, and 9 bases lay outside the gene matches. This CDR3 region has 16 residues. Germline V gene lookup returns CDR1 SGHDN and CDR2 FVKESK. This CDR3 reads CASSQLTGLVTGELFF. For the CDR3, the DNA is TGTGCCAGCAGCCAGTTGACAGGGCTGGTAACCGGGGAGCTGTTTTTT.

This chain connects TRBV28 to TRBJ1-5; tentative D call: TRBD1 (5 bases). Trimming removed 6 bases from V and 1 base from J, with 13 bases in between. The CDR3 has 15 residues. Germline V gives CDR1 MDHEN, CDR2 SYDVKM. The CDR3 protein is CASRRDLGSNQPQHF. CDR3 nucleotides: TGTGCCAGCAGACGGGACTTGGGCAGCAATCAGCCCCAGCATTTT.